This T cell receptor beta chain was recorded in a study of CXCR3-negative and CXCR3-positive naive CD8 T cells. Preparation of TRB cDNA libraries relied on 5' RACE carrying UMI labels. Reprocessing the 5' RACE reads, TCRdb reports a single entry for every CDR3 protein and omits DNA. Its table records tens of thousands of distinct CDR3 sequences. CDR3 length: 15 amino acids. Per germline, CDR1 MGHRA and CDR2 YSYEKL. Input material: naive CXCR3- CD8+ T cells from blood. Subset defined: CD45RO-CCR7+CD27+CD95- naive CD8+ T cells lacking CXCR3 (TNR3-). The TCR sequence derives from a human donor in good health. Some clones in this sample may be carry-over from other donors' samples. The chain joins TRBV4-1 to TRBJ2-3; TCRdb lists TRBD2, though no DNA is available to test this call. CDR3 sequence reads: CASSPLRGDPDTQYF.